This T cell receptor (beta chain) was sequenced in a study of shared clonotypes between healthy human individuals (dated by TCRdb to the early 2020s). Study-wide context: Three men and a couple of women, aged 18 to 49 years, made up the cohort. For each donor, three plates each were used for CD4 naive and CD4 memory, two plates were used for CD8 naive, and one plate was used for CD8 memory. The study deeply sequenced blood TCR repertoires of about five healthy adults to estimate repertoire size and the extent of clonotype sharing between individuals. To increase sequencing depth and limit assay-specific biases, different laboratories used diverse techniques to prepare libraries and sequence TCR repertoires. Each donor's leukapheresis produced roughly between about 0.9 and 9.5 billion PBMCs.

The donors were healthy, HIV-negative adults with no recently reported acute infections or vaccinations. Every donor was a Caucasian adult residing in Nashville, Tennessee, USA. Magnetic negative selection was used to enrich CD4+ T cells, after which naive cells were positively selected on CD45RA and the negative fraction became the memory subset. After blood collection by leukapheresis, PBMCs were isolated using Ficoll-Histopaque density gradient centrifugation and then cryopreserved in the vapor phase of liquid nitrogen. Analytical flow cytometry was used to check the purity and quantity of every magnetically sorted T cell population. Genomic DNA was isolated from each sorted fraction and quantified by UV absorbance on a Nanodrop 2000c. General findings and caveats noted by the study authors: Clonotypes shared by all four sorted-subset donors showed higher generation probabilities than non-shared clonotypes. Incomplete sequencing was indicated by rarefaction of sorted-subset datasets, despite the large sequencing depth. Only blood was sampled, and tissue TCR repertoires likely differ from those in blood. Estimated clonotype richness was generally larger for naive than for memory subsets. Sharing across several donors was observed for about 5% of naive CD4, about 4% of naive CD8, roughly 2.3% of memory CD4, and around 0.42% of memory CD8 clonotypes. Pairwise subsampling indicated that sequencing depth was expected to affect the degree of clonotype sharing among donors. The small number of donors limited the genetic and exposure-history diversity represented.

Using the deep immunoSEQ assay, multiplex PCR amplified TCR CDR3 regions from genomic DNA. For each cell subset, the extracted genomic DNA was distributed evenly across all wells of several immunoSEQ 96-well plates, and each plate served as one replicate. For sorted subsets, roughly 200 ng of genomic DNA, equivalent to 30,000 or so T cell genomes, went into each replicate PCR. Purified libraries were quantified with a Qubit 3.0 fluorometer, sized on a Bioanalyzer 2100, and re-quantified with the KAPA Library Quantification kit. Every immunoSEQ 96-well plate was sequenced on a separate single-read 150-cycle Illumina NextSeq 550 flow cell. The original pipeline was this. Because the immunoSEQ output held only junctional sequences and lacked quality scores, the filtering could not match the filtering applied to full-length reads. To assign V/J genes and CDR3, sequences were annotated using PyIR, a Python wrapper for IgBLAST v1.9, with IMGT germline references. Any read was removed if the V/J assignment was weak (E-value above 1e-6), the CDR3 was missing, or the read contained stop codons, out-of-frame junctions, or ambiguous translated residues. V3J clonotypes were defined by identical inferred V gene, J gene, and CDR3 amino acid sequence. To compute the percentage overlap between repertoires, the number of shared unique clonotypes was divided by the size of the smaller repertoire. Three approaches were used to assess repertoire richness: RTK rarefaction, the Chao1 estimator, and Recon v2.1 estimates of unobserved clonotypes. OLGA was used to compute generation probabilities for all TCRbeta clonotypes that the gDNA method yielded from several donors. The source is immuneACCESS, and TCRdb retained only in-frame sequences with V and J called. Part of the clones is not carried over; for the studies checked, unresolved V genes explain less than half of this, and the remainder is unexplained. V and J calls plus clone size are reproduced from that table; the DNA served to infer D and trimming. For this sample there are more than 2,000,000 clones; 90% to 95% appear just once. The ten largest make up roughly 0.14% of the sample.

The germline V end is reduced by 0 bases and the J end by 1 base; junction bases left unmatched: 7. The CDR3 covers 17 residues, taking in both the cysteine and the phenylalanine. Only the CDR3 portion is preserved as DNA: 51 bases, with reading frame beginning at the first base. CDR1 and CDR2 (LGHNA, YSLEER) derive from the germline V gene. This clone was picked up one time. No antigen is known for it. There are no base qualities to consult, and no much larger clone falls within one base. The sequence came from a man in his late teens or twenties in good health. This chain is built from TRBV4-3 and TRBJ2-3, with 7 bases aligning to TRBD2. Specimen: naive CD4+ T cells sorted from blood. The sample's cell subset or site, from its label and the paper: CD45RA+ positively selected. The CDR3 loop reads CASSQDPTSRRTDTQYF. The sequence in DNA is TGCGCCAGCAGCCAAGATCCGACTAGCAGACGCACAGATACGCAGTATTTT.